Below are 26 T cell receptor beta chains sequenced from a single sample in a study of shared clonotypes between healthy human individuals. Libraries were prepared by immunoSEQ multiplex PCR; TCRdb keeps only in-frame clonotypes and omits some of them. The data hold roughly 2.5 million clones, with around nine tenths observed a single time. Sequenced material: naive CD4+ T cells sorted from blood. Subset reported: CD45RA+ positively selected. All receptors come from a man younger than 35 in good health.

This clone has more than one count but fewer than ten. The V call is TRBV2, the J call TRBJ1-1, with a weak D call TRBD1 (6 bases). Deletions cut 4 bases from V and 6 bases from J, with 12 bases between. This CDR3 has 13 residues. Germline V gives CDR1 SNHLY, CDR2 FYNNEI. The CDR3 DNA reads TGTGCCAGCAGTGTGGGGACATTCTCTGAAGCTTTCTTT. Translating gives CASSVGTFSEAFF.

This rearrangement joins TRBV7-2 to TRBJ2-3; D is possibly TRBD1 or TRBD2 (6 bases each). This CDR3 contains 14 residues. V was clipped by 7 bases and J by 8 bases, with 19 bases between them. Germline V gives CDR1 SGHTA, CDR2 FQGNSA. This CDR3 reads CASNAGHSMGTQYF. The CDR3 DNA is TGTGCCAGCAACGCGGGACATTCAATGGGTACGCAGTATTTT.

As regards this clone: No conserved phenylalanine or tryptophan ends this CDR3, so it is likely a read error. The genes are TRBV5-1 and TRBJ1-1; perhaps TRBD1 as D (6 bases). V dropped 6 bases and J dropped 4 bases, with 13 bases sitting between them. This CDR3 spans 13 amino acids. CDR1 and CDR2 from the germline V gene are SGHRS and YFSETQ. DNA of the CDR3: TGCGCCAGCAAGAAACAGGGATTCACTGAAGCTTTCCTT. It specifies CASKKQGFTEAFL.

The chain recombines TRBV18 with TRBJ1-2; no definite D call. Trimming removed 3 bases from V and 0 bases from J, with 14 bases in between. Germline-derived CDR1 and CDR2 are KGHSH and LQKENI. The CDR3 consists of 16 residues. The CDR3: CASSPSNRLTNYGYTF. For the CDR3, the DNA is TGTGCCAGCTCACCTTCCAATAGGTTGACTAACTATGGCTACACCTTC.

The rearrangement joins TRBV5-1 to TRBJ2-5; either TRBD1 or TRBD2 may fit D (6 bases each). Germline V gene sequence: CDR1 SGHRS, CDR2 YFSETQ. V lost 5 bases and J lost 7, with 18 bases in between. The CDR3 length is 14 residues. The CDR3 is CASRREGGPGTQYF. CDR3 in DNA: TGCGCCAGCAGACGCGAGGGGGGCCCGGGGACCCAGTACTTC.

As to this clone: The junction departs from the called germline gene at one end, perhaps through a read error. The rearrangement uses TRBV2 and TRBJ2-3, with TRBD2 matching over 16 bases. The length of the CDR3 is 16 residues. CDR1 SNHLY and CDR2 FYNNEI come from the germline V gene. CDR3 sequence reads: CASSEGTSGRAGTQYF. CDR3 nucleotide sequence: TGTGCCAGCAGCGAAGGGACTAGCGGGAGGGCCGGTACGCAGTATTTT.

Remarks on this clone: The identical CDR3 is also encoded by other nucleotide sequences in the sample. The V and J genes are TRBV6-1 and TRBJ1-2; no firm D call. Trimming shortened V by 1 base and J by 4 bases, and 7 bases separated the two germline ends. The CDR3 totals 13 residues. CDR1 is MNHNS and CDR2 is SASEGT in the germline V gene. DNA for the CDR3: TGTGCCAGCAGTGAAGGGCAGAGCTATGGCTACACCTTC. Protein sequence: CASSEGQSYGYTF.

The gene calls are TRBV12-5 and TRBJ2-7, with D possibly being TRBD1 (6 bases). The CDR3 has 15 residues. Trimming cost V 0 bases and J 4 bases, with 13 bases left between them. Per germline, CDR1 LGHNT and CDR2 FRNRAP. The CDR3 region has the DNA TGTGCTAGTGGTTTGGTACTCGGACAGAGATACGAGCAGTACTTC. Amino acids: CASGLVLGQRYEQYF.

The chain recombines TRBV9 with TRBJ2-6, with TRBD1 matching 8 bases. The germline gives CDR1 SGDLS, CDR2 YYNGEE. The CDR3 has 15 residues. Trimming took 7 bases from V and 0 from J; bases not matched to a gene: 3. The CDR3 loop reads CASGQGASGANVLTF. CDR3 coding DNA: TGTGCCAGCGGACAGGGAGCCTCTGGGGCCAACGTCCTGACTTTC.

About this clone itself: Other DNA sequences from this sample encode an identical CDR3 as well. The chain has TRBV18 and TRBJ1-2; D remains unclear. The CDR3 length is 13 residues. Germline-derived CDR1 and CDR2 are KGHSH and LQKENI. V dropped 2 bases and J dropped 2 bases, with 6 bases sitting between them. CDR3 in amino acids: CASSPTENYGYTF. CDR3 DNA: TGTGCCAGCTCACCAACGGAAAACTATGGCTACACCTTC.

This chain uses TRBV11-2 with TRBJ2-7, with D perhaps matching TRBD1 (7 bases). Trimming pared 9 bases from V and 2 bases from J, leaving 17 bases between. Germline lookup yields CDR1 SGHAT and CDR2 FQNNGV. CDR3 size: 14 residues. As DNA, the CDR3 is TGTGCCAGTAAAGGACAGGAGGGCGCCTACGAGCAGTACTTC. This encodes CASKGQEGAYEQYF.

Only a few counts were recorded for this clone. The chain uses TRBV7-8 and TRBJ2-3, with 10 nucleotides matching TRBD2. Per the germline V gene, CDR1 is SGHVS and CDR2 is FQNEAQ. CDR3 length equals 16 residues. The V and J ends lost 3 bases and 2 bases, in that order; junction bases with no gene match: 5. The CDR3 loop reads CASSLNSGGYTDTQYF. The CDR3 DNA sequence: TGTGCCAGCAGCTTGAATAGCGGGGGGTACACAGATACGCAGTATTTT. Combining the CDR3 with reference TRBV7-8 and TRBJ2-3 gives the whole variable domain GAGVSQSPRYKVAKRGQDVALRCDPISGHVSLFWYQQALGQGPEFLTYFQNEAQLDKSGLPSDRFFAERPEGSVSTLKIQRTQQEDSAVYLCASSLNSGGYTDTQYFGPGTRLTVL.

The chain employs TRBV6-1 and TRBJ1-6, with 7 bases lining up with TRBD1. Per the germline V gene, CDR1 is MNHNS and CDR2 is SASEGT. J gave up 8 bases and V 3 bases, and 4 bases lay outside the gene matches. The CDR3 is 14 amino acids. The CDR3 here is CASSDRGIDSPLHF. The CDR3 nucleotides read TGTGCCAGCAGTGACAGGGGGATTGATTCACCCCTCCACTTT.

The chain recombines TRBV7-2 with TRBJ1-6, with D uncertain. Germline lookup yields CDR1 SGHTA and CDR2 FQGNSA. V lost 4 bases, J lost 8 bases, and 15 bases lay in between. This CDR3 is built from 15 residues. In DNA form, the CDR3 reads TGTGCCAGCAGCTCCGGACGGAAAGGTGATTCACCCCTCCACTTT. This encodes CASSSGRKGDSPLHF.

There are a few counts of this clone. This chain joins TRBV29-1 and TRBJ1-1, with D uncertain. Trimming shortened V by 7 bases and J by 2 bases, and 11 bases separated the two germline ends. The germline V gene encodes CDR1 SQVTM and CDR2 ANQGSEA. CDR3 length: 12 residues. CDR3 sequence reads: CSAVSGNTEAFF. The DNA for the CDR3 is TGCAGCGCGGTCTCAGGTAACACTGAAGCTTTCTTT.

This rearrangement joins TRBV19 to TRBJ2-3; D is unclear. The CDR3 loop spans 14 amino acids. Looked up from germline, CDR1 is LNHDA and CDR2 is SQIVND (reference sequence). V lost 1 base, J lost 5 bases, and 10 bases lay in between. Written as DNA, the CDR3 is TGTGCCAGTAGTATAGGCCCTTCTCTAGATACGCAGTATTTT. As protein: CASSIGPSLDTQYF. The variable domain in full, completed from reference TRBV19 and TRBJ2-3, reads DGGITQSPKYLFRKEGQNVTLSCEQNLNHDAMYWYRQDPGQGLRLIYYSQIVNDFQKGDIAEGYSVSREKKESFPLTVTSAQKNPTAFYLCASSIGPSLDTQYFGPGTRLTVL.

The chain recombines TRBV7-9 with TRBJ2-3; TRBD1 might be the D (6 bases). The CDR3 spans 18 residues. Germline V gives CDR1 SEHNR, CDR2 FQNEAQ (reference sequence). The ends were cut back, 3 bases at V and 1 base at J, with 20 bases in the middle. The DNA for the CDR3 is TGTGCCAGCAGCTTTGGATCTCTTGGCAGGGGCGGCACAGATACGCAGTATTTT. Protein sequence: CASSFGSLGRGGTDTQYF. The full variable domain, in which reference TRBV7-9 and TRBJ2-3 provide the parts outside the CDR3, is DTGVSQNPRHKITKRGQNVTFRCDPISEHNRLYWYRQTLGQGPEFLTYFQNEAQLEKSRLLSDRFSAERPKGSFSTLEIQRTEQGDSAMYLCASSFGSLGRGGTDTQYFGPGTRLTVL.

The chain has TRBV7-3 and TRBJ2-1; D gene uncertain. Germline-derived CDR1 and CDR2 are SGHTA and FQGTGA. This CDR3 spans 13 amino acids. Trimming shortened V by 1 base and J by 4 bases, and 5 bases separated the two germline ends. The CDR3 DNA reads TGTGCCAGCAGCTTAATGCCATACAATGAGCAGTTCTTC. Encoded protein: CASSLMPYNEQFF.

The chain's CDR3 is CASTGKGSGYNSPLHF. In DNA, the CDR3 is TGTGCCAGCACCGGCAAGGGGTCGGGGTATAATTCACCCCTCCACTTT. The chain combines TRBV2 with TRBJ1-6; D is possibly TRBD1 (5 bases). This CDR3 spans 16 amino acids. Germline loops: CDR1 SNHLY, CDR2 FYNNEI. Between the trimmed V and J ends, which lost 7 bases and 4 bases, there was a span of 17 bases.

This chain uses TRBV5-1 with TRBJ1-5, with D unclear. The V gene's germline CDR1 is SGHRS and CDR2 YFSETQ. V lost 0 bases and J lost 3, with 7 bases in between. The CDR3 has 14 residues. In nucleotides, the CDR3 is TGCGCCAGCAGCTTGGGACACCCCAATCAGCCCCAGCATTTT. Its translation is CASSLGHPNQPQHF. The complete variable domain, with remaining parts taken from reference TRBV5-1 and TRBJ1-5, reads KAGVTQTPRYLIKTRGQQVTLSCSPISGHRSVSWYQQTPGQGLQFLFEYFSETQRNKGNFPGRFSGRQFSNSRSEMNVSTLELGDSALYLCASSLGHPNQPQHFGDGTRLSIL.

The chain recombines TRBV7-9 with TRBJ1-2; no firm D call. Germline V gives CDR1 SEHNR, CDR2 FQNEAQ (reference sequence). Deletions cut 1 base from V and 8 bases from J, with 11 bases between. This CDR3 spans 13 amino acids. For the CDR3, the DNA is TGTGCCAGCAGCTTAGATTCTGGGCGCGGCTACACCTTC. Amino acid sequence: CASSLDSGRGYTF. Looking up the rest from reference TRBV7-9 and TRBJ1-2 gives the full variable domain: DTGVSQNPRHKITKRGQNVTFRCDPISEHNRLYWYRQTLGQGPEFLTYFQNEAQLEKSRLLSDRFSAERPKGSFSTLEIQRTEQGDSAMYLCASSLDSGRGYTFGSGTRLTVV.

The chain has TRBV30 and TRBJ1-2; D is perhaps TRBD1 (5 bases). The CDR3 has 15 residues. Germline-derived CDR1 and CDR2 are GTSNPN and SVGIG (reference sequence). Trimming cost V 0 bases and J 8 bases, with 19 bases left between them. The CDR3 coding sequence is TGTGCCTGGAGTGTAAAAACCCCAGGGACCTCGGGCTACACCTTC. It yields the protein CAWSVKTPGTSGYTF. The full variable domain, its missing parts supplied by reference TRBV30 and TRBJ1-2, is SQTIHQWPATLVQPVGSPLSLECTVEGTSNPNLYWYRQAAGRGLQLLFYSVGIGQISSEVPQNLSASRPQDRQFILSSKKLLLSDSGFYLCAWSVKTPGTSGYTFGSGTRLTVV.

The chain recombines TRBV19 with TRBJ2-1; D gene uncertain. V was shortened by 3 bases and J by 0 bases, with 9 bases between the two germline ends. Germline CDR1 LNHDA, CDR2 SQIVND (reference sequence). The CDR3 runs 15 residues. The CDR3 is CASSIDPSSYNEQFF. DNA for the CDR3: TGTGCCAGTAGTATCGACCCGAGCTCCTACAATGAGCAGTTCTTC.

In DNA, the CDR3 is TGTGCCAGCAGCTCCCCCGGGACAGGGAACACAGATACGCAGTATTTT. It specifies CASSSPGTGNTDTQYF. The chain employs TRBV5-4 and TRBJ2-3; the match to TRBD1 covers 9 bases. The germline V gene encodes CDR1 SGHNT and CDR2 YYREEE (reference sequence). The CDR3 is 16 amino acids. The trim removed 3 bases at V and 2 bases at J, leaving 7 bases unmatched. The variable domain in full, with the rest retrieved from reference TRBV5-4 and TRBJ2-3, is ETGVTQSPTHLIKTRGQQVTLRCSSQSGHNTVSWYQQALGQGPQFIFQYYREEENGRGNFPPRFSGLQFPNYSSELNVNALELDDSALYLCASSSPGTGNTDTQYFGPGTRLTVL.

The chain links TRBV25-1 to TRBJ2-1; TRBD2 matches 11 bases. J gave up 0 bases and V 9 bases, and 4 bases lay outside the gene matches. Germline lookup yields CDR1 MGHDK and CDR2 SYGVNS. The CDR3 contains 15 residues. CDR3 region: CASGLAGGSYNEQFF. The CDR3 region has the DNA TGTGCCAGTGGGCTAGCGGGGGGCTCCTACAATGAGCAGTTCTTC.

The chain is built from TRBV5-5 and TRBJ1-1; 8 bases line up with TRBD1. The J segment lost 11 bases and the V segment lost 0 bases, leaving 12 bases of the junction unmatched. This CDR3 has 15 residues. CDR1 is SGHKS and CDR2 is YYEKEE in the germline V gene (reference sequence). The CDR3 nucleotides read TGTGCCAGCAGCTTGGATGCAGGGGGCGGAGTGGGTGCTTTCTTT. Protein product: CASSLDAGGGVGAFF.